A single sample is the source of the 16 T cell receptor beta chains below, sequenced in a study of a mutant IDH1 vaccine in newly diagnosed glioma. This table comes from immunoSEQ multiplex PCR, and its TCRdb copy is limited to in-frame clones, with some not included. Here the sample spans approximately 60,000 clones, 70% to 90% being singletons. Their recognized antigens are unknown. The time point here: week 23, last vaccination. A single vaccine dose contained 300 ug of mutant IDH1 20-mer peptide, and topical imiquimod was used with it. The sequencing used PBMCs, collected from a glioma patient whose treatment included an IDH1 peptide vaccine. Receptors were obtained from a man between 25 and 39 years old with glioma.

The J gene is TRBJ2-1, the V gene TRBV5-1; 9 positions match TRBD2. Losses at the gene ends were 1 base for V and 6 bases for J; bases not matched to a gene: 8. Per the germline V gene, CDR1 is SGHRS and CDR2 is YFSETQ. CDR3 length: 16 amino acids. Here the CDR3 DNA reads TGCGCCAGCAGCTTGACCACGGGACTAGCTCTCAATGAGCAGTTCTTC. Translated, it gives CASSLTTGLALNEQFF. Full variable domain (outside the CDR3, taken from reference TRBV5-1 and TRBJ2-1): KAGVTQTPRYLIKTRGQQVTLSCSPISGHRSVSWYQQTPGQGLQFLFEYFSETQRNKGNFPGRFSGRQFSNSRSEMNVSTLELGDSALYLCASSLTTGLALNEQFFGPGTRLTVL.

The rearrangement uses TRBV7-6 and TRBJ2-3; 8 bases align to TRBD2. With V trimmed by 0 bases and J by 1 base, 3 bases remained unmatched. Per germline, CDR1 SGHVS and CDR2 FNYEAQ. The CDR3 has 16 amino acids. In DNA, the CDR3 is TGTGCCAGCAGCTTAGCGGGGCGGGGGGGCACAGATACGCAGTATTTT. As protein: CASSLAGRGGTDTQYF.

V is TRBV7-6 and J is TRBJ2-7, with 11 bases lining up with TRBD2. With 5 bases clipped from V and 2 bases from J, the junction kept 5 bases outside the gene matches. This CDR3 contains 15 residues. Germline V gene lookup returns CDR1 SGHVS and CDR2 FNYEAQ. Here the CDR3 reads CASSAGLAATYEQYF. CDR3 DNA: TGTGCCAGCAGCGCGGGACTAGCGGCTACCTACGAGCAGTACTTC.

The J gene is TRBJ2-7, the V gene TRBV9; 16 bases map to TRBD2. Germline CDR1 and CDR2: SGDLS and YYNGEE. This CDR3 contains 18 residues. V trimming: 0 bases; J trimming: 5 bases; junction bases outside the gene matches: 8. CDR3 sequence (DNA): TGTGCCAGCAGCGTAGGAGTGGGACTAGCGGGGGGGCAGGACGAGCAGTACTTC. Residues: CASSVGVGLAGGQDEQYF.

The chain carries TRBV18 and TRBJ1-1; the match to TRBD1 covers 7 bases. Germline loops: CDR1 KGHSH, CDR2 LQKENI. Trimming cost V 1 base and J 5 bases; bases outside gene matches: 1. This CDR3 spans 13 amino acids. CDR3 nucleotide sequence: TGTGCCAGCTCACCACTGGACAGGACTGAAGCTTTCTTT. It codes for CASSPLDRTEAFF.

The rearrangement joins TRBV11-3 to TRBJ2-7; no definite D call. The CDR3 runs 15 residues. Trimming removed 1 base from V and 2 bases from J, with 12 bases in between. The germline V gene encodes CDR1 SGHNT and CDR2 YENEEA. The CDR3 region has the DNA TGTGCCAGCAGCTTAGCGAGCGACGTTACCTACGAGCAGTACTTC. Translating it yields CASSLASDVTYEQYF.

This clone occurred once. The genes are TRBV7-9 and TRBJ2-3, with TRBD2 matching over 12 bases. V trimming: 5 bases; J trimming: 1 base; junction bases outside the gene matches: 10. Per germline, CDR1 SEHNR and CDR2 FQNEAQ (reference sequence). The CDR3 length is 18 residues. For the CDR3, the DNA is TGTGCCAGCAGCGTCCTAGCGGGGGGGCCGTTGGGCACAGATACGCAGTATTTT. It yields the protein CASSVLAGGPLGTDTQYF.

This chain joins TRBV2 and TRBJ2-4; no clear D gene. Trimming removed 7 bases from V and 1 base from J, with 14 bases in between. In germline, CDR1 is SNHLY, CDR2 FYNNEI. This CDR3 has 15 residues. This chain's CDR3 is CASIKAVGAKNIQYF. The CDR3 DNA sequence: TGTGCCAGCATCAAGGCCGTAGGGGCCAAAAACATTCAGTACTTC.

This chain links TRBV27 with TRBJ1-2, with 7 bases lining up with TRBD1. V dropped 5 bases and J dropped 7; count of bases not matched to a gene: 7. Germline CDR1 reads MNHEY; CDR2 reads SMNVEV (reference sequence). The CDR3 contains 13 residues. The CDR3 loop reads CASSPLTGLGYTF. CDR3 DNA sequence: TGTGCCAGCAGTCCGCTGACAGGGCTTGGCTACACCTTC.

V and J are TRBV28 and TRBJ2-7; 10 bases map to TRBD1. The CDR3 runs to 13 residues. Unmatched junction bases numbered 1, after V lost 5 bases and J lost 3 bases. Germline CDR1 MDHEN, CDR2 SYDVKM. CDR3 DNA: TGTGCCAGCAGTGGGGACAGGGGCTACGAGCAGTACTTC. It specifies CASSGDRGYEQYF.

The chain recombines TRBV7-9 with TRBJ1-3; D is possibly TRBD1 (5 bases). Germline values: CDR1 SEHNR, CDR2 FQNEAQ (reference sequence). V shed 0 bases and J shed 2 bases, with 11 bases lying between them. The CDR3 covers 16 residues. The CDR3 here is CASSLASAGTGNTIYF. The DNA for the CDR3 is TGTGCCAGCAGCTTAGCGTCTGCAGGGACTGGAAACACCATATATTTT.

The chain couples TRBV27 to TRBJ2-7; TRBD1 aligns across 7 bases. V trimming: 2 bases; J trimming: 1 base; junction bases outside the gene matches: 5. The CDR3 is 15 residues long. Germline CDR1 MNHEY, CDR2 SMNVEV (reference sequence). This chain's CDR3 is CASSLSEQGSYEQYF. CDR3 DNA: TGTGCCAGCAGTTTAAGCGAACAGGGGTCCTACGAGCAGTACTTC.

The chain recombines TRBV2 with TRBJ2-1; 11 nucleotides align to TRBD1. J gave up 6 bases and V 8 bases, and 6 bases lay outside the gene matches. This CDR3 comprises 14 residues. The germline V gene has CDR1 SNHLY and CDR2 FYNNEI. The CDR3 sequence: CASCTGQGVNEQFF. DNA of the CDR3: TGTGCCAGCTGTACGGGACAGGGGGTCAATGAGCAGTTCTTC.

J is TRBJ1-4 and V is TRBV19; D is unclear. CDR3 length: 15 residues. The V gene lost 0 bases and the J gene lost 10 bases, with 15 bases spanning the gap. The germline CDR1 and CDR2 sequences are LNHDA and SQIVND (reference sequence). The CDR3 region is CASSIDKYGQAKLFF. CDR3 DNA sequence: TGTGCCAGTAGTATAGATAAGTATGGGCAGGCAAAACTGTTTTTT.

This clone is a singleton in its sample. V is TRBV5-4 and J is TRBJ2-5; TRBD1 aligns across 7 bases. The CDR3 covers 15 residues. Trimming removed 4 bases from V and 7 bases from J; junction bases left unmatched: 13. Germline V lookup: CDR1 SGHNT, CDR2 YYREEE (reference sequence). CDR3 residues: CASSEAIRDSRTQYF. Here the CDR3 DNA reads TGTGCCAGCAGCGAGGCCATAAGGGACAGCCGGACCCAGTACTTC. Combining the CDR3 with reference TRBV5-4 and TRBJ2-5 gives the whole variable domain ETGVTQSPTHLIKTRGQQVTLRCSSQSGHNTVSWYQQALGQGPQFIFQYYREEENGRGNFPPRFSGLQFPNYSSELNVNALELDDSALYLCASSEAIRDSRTQYFGPGTRLLVL.

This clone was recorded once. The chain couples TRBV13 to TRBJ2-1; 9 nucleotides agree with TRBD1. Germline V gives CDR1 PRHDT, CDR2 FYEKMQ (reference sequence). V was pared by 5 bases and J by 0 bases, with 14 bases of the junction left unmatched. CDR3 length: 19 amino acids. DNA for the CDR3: TGTGCCAGCAGCCCAGGACAGGGGTTGTTTGGTAGCTCCTACAATGAGCAGTTCTTC. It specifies CASSPGQGLFGSSYNEQFF.